The clone carrying this T cell receptor beta chain was detected only a few times. The data belong to a study of blood T cell repertoires in COVID-19. Whole-study context: Italy, Spain and the United States were the sources of the convalescent and acute COVID-19 samples.

The junction had 5 bases not matched to a gene; V was cut back by 5 bases and J by 1 base. This CDR3 contains 14 residues. CDR1 SNHLY and CDR2 FYNNEI come from the germline V gene. In the authors' methods: Counts of nucleated cells, estimated from reference gene primer amplification, were obtained. Measured with immunoSEQ multiplex PCR; TCRdb has only the in-frame clones, and not every one. From that table come the V and J calls and clone size; the DNA was used to work out D and trimming. The data hold about 250,000 clones, with 86% observed a single time. Recovered status in Cohort 3 required two negative PCRs, clearance, or symptom resolution.

The specimen sequenced was PBMCs or T cells enriched from blood (not recorded which). The chain has TRBV2 and TRBJ2-7, with 7 bases aligning to TRBD1. This clonotype originated in a man younger than 35 who had recovered from COVID-19. CDR3 residues: CASSKGQPSYEQYF. The CDR3 bases are TGTGCCAGCAGTAAGGGACAGCCATCCTACGAGCAGTACTTC.